Listed below are T cell receptor beta chains from one sample, sequenced in a study of T cell responses to AZD1222 COVID-19 vaccine. The repertoire was sequenced with immunoSEQ multiplex PCR; TCRdb's copy has only in-frame clones and lacks some. The table lists tens of thousands of clones, 86% of them singletons, with under 3% in the top ten. This sample comprised peripheral blood, obtained on day 0 of AZD1222 vaccination. The receptors derive from an adult in good health. CDR3s include the opening cysteine and the closing phenylalanine or tryptophan. The D gene is left open where the match is weak. The size entry is marked missing in some rows and otherwise reads once, few, many or a size class.

CDR3	DNA	size	length	V	J	D
CASSETGTGANVLTF	TGTGCCAGCAGTGAAACCGGTACTGGGGCCAACGTCCTGACTTTC	.	15	TRBV6-1	TRBJ2-6	.
CASSKQGGTEAFF	TGTGCCAGCAGTAAACAGGGTGGCACTGAAGCTTTCTTT	.	13	TRBV27	TRBJ1-1	.
CAWSEQPTNEKLFF	TGTGCCTGGAGTGAACAACCAACTAATGAAAAACTGTTTTTT	.	14	TRBV30	TRBJ1-4	.
CASSFYAGQGATNEKLFF	TGTGCCAGCAGTTTCTACGCGGGACAGGGGGCGACTAATGAAAAACTGTTTTTT	.	18	TRBV27	TRBJ1-4	TRBD1
CASSLYGEPSSGNTIYF	TGTGCCAGCAGCTTGTACGGCGAACCGAGCTCTGGAAACACCATATATTTT	.	17	TRBV5-4	TRBJ1-3	.
CASSLDSRDEQYF	TGTGCCAGCAGCCTGGACTCAAGGGACGAGCAGTACTTC	.	13	TRBV5-4	TRBJ2-7	.
CASSPFGTGTYEQYF	TGTGCCAGCAGCCCCTTCGGGACAGGGACCTACGAGCAGTACTTC	.	15	TRBV11-2	TRBJ2-7	TRBD1
CASSPRTGRLNTGELFF	TGTGCCAGCAGCCCGCGAACCGGGAGATTAAACACCGGGGAGCTGTTTTTT	.	17	TRBV5-6	TRBJ2-2	.
CASSLEETQYF	TGCGCCAGCAGCTTGGAAGAGACCCAGTACTTC	.	11	TRBV5-1	TRBJ2-5	.
CASRPIRGQAQDIQYF	TGTGCCAGTAGACCGATAAGGGGGCAGGCCCAGGACATTCAGTACTTC	.	16	TRBV19	TRBJ2-4	TRBD1
CASSFSGGPNTGELFF	TGCGCCAGCAGCTTCAGCGGGGGGCCGAACACCGGGGAGCTGTTTTTT	.	16	TRBV5-1	TRBJ2-2	TRBD2
CASSRRQDHGYTF	TGTGCCAGCAGTCGCCGACAGGACCATGGCTACACCTTC	.	13	TRBV28	TRBJ1-2	.
CASSQDGDTDQPQHF	TGCGCCAGCAGCCAAGATGGGGACACTGATCAGCCCCAGCATTTT	.	15	TRBV4-3	TRBJ1-5	.
CASSQDLNREAFF	TGTGCCAGCAGCCAAGATTTGAACCGTGAAGCTTTCTTT	once	13	TRBV3-1/TRBV3-2	TRBJ1-1	.
CAWRSSGGNEKLFF	TGTGCCTGGAGGTCGTCAGGGGGTAATGAAAAACTGTTTTTT	.	14	TRBV30	TRBJ1-4	TRBD1
CASRTGGDEKLFF	TGTGCCAGCAGAACGGGGGGCGATGAAAAACTGTTTTTT	.	13	TRBV28	TRBJ1-4	.
CASSTGLLTDTQYF	TGTGCCAGCAGTACAGGGCTCCTCACAGATACGCAGTATTTT	.	14	TRBV6-5	TRBJ2-3	.
CASSPRGQQVQNEQFF	TGTGCCAGCAGCCCCAGGGGACAACAGGTACAGAATGAGCAGTTCTTC	once	16	TRBV6-2/TRBV6-3	TRBJ2-1	.
CAIAGQAGTEAFF	TGTGCCATCGCCGGACAGGCCGGCACTGAAGCTTTCTTT	.	13	TRBV10-3	TRBJ1-1	TRBD1
CASSSRDNTGELFF	TGTGCCAGCAGTTCCCGGGACAACACCGGGGAGCTGTTTTTT	.	14	TRBV28	TRBJ2-2	.
CASSLAGGLFIETQYF	TGCGCCAGCAGCTTGGCGGGGGGCCTTTTTATTGAGACCCAGTACTTC	.	16	TRBV5-1	TRBJ2-5	.
CASSSRTPGHAYEQYF	TGTGCCAGCAGTTCAAGAACCCCAGGGCATGCCTACGAGCAGTACTTC	once	16	TRBV27	TRBJ2-7	.
CASSPNDYGYTF	TGTGCCAGCAGTCCCAATGACTATGGCTACACCTTC	.	12	TRBV28	TRBJ1-2	.
CASTVTGTNEKLFF	TGTGCCAGTACCGTGACAGGGACTAATGAAAAACTGTTTTTT	.	14	TRBV19	TRBJ1-4	TRBD1
CASSLEGAGEAFF	TGTGCCAGCAGCTTGGAGGGGGCTGGTGAAGCTTTCTTT	.	13	TRBV6-4	TRBJ1-1	TRBD1
CASSEGQGYSVQYF	TGTGCCAGCAGTGAGGGACAGGGGTATTCGGTTCAGTACTTC	few	14	TRBV6-1	TRBJ2-4	TRBD1
CASGPFSNEQFF	TGTGCTAGTGGTCCCTTTAGCAATGAGCAGTTCTTC	.	12	TRBV12-5	TRBJ2-1	.
CATSRDQGTYEQYF	TGTGCCACCAGCAGAGATCAGGGCACCTACGAGCAGTACTTC	.	14	TRBV15	TRBJ2-7	.
CASSPPNGGVDEQFF	TGTGCCAGCTCACCACCGAACGGGGGGGTCGATGAGCAGTTCTTC	.	15	TRBV18	TRBJ2-1	TRBD2
CAWTGGGYGYTF	TGTGCCTGGACAGGGGGAGGCTATGGCTACACCTTC	.	12	TRBV30	TRBJ1-2	TRBD1
CAISEAAPATNEKLFF	TGTGCCATCAGTGAAGCCGCCCCCGCGACTAATGAAAAACTGTTTTTT	.	16	TRBV10-3	TRBJ1-4	.
CASSQVTPREGRNEQYF	TGCGCCAGCAGCCAAGTGACTCCCCGGGAGGGCCGAAACGAGCAGTACTTC	.	17	TRBV4-3	TRBJ2-7	TRBD2
CATSRGQGSGPAFF	TGTGCCACCAGCAGAGGACAAGGATCTGGTCCGGCTTTCTTT	.	14	TRBV15	TRBJ1-1	.
CASSSNLDGSYEQYF	TGTGCCAGCAGCTCCAACCTCGACGGGTCCTACGAGCAGTACTTC	.	15	TRBV7-9	TRBJ2-7	.
CASSPRGASGSTDTQYF	TGTGCCAGCTCACCTCGGGGCGCTAGCGGTAGCACAGATACGCAGTATTTT	once	17	TRBV18	TRBJ2-3	TRBD2
CASRLLTDQPQHF	TGTGCCAGCCGTCTATTGACAGATCAGCCCCAGCATTTT	.	13	TRBV12-3/TRBV12-4	TRBJ1-5	.
CATSRGGGALPYGYTF	TGTGCCACCAGCAGAGGAGGGGGGGCGCTTCCCTATGGCTACACCTTC	.	16	TRBV15	TRBJ1-2	.
CSVPDRSSGNTIYF	TGCAGCGTCCCGGACCGAAGCTCTGGAAACACCATATATTTT	.	14	TRBV29-1	TRBJ1-3	.
CASSQGQVQETQYF	TGCGCCAGCAGCCAAGGACAGGTCCAAGAGACCCAGTACTTC	.	14	TRBV4-3	TRBJ2-5	.
CASSISVGSESDTQYF	TGTGCCAGCAGCATCTCGGTCGGGAGCGAATCAGATACGCAGTATTTT	.	16	TRBV11-1	TRBJ2-3	.
CASSTRDFRSYTF	TGTGCCAGCTCCACCCGGGACTTCAGGTCGTACACCTTC	.	13	TRBV28	TRBJ1-2	.
CASSWGGAGYTF	TGTGCCAGCAGCTGGGGCGGGGCTGGCTACACCTTC	.	12	TRBV7-9	TRBJ1-2	.
CAIRQGDIGNEQFF	TGTGCCATCAGGCAGGGTGATATAGGCAATGAGCAGTTCTTC	.	14	TRBV10-3	TRBJ2-1	.
CASSLVRGDSYEQYF	TGCGCCAGCAGCTTGGTGAGGGGGGACTCCTACGAGCAGTACTTC	once	15	TRBV5-1	TRBJ2-7	.
CAWSPSAVNSYEQYF	TGTGCCTGGAGTCCCTCGGCAGTTAACTCCTACGAGCAGTACTTC	once	15	TRBV30	TRBJ2-7	.
CASSQDNSLLLGEQYF	TGCGCCAGCAGCCAAGATAACAGCCTCCTACTCGGCGAGCAGTACTTC	.	16	TRBV4-3	TRBJ2-7	.
CATGLAGGLGDTQYF	TGTGCCACCGGGCTAGCGGGGGGGCTGGGAGATACGCAGTATTTT	.	15	TRBV24-1	TRBJ2-3	TRBD2
CASERENSNQPQHF	TGCGCCAGCGAACGGGAGAATAGCAATCAGCCCCAGCATTTT	.	14	TRBV5-1	TRBJ1-5	.
CASSPGTSGGAYEQFF	TGTGCCAGCAGCCCAGGGACTAGCGGGGGGGCCTATGAGCAGTTCTTC	.	16	TRBV3-1/TRBV3-2	TRBJ2-1	TRBD2
CASSRPPEGAGDVGELFF	TGTGCCAGCTCACGGCCCCCCGAAGGGGCGGGAGATGTCGGGGAGCTGTTTTTT	.	18	TRBV18	TRBJ2-2	TRBD2
CASRTGSYEQYF	TGTGCCAGCCGCACAGGATCCTACGAGCAGTACTTC	.	12	TRBV27	TRBJ2-7	.